These 11 T cell receptor beta chains were all obtained from the same sample, sequenced in a study of T cells expressing NK-cell markers. Each CDR3 protein gets one entry in TCRdb, which reprocessed the 5' RACE reads and gives no DNA. The data show about 390,000 distinct CDR3 sequences, and the top ten clones hold about 10%. Sequencing was done on a sample of blood T cells: a sorted CD56 or NKG2C T cell subset, CD4+ or CD8+ T cells, or bulk PBMC T cells (not recorded which). These receptors were taken from a woman between 50 and 59 years old in good health.

The rearrangement uses TRBV7-8 and TRBJ2-3; TCRdb proposes TRBD1, but this gene call is untestable without DNA. CDR1 and CDR2 (germline): SGHVS, FQNEAQ. The length of the CDR3 is 16 residues. CDR3 region: CASSRRRDRPTDTQYF.

The chain employs TRBV27 and TRBJ2-2; as DNA is missing, the TRBD1 call by TCRdb cannot be tested. From germline, CDR1 is MNHEY and CDR2 SMNVEV (reference sequence). The CDR3 contains 15 residues. This chain's CDR3 is CASSGGQGITGELFF.

This chain uses TRBV15 with TRBJ2-5; TCRdb lists TRBD2, though no DNA is available to test this call. The CDR3 has 16 amino acids. The V gene's germline CDR1 is LNHNV and CDR2 YYDKDF (reference sequence). The CDR3 region is CATSRHVGGLQETQYF.

This chain joins TRBV20-1 and TRBJ1-1; TCRdb's D call of TRBD1 is untestable without DNA. This CDR3 contains 13 residues. CDR1 is DFQATT, CDR2 SNEGSKA, per germline (reference sequence). CDR3 in amino acids: CSASRGGDTEAFF.

This sequence joins TRBV3-1 and TRBJ1-3. Germline-derived CDR1 and CDR2 are LGHDT and YNNKEL (reference sequence). CDR3 size: 15 residues. CDR3: CASSQRLNSGNTIYF.

V and J are TRBV5-5 and TRBJ2-1; TCRdb's D gene call, TRBD2, goes unchecked for lack of DNA. Germline lookup yields CDR1 SGHKS and CDR2 YYEKEE (reference sequence). The CDR3 loop spans 14 amino acids. The chain's CDR3 is CASSLVAGVGEQFF.

This sequence joins TRBV5-1 and TRBJ2-3. The CDR3 has 16 amino acids. Germline V gives CDR1 SGHRS, CDR2 YFSETQ. CDR3 amino acids: CASSLSLADSTDTQYF.

V gene TRBV27 combines with J gene TRBJ2-7; TCRdb's D gene call, TRBD2, goes unchecked for lack of DNA. The CDR3 contains 17 residues. Germline V gives CDR1 MNHEY, CDR2 SMNVEV (reference sequence). The CDR3 spells CASSSPRGLAGIYEQYF.

The chain couples TRBV21-1 to TRBJ2-3; TCRdb's assignment of TRBD2 cannot be checked, as there is no DNA. TRBV21-1 is recorded as a pseudogene. The CDR3 is made up of 17 amino acids. The CDR3 here is CASGPSSGRRHADTQYF.

The V call is TRBV18, the J call TRBJ2-7; TCRdb designates TRBD1, a call that cannot be tested without DNA. In germline, CDR1 is KGHSH, CDR2 LQKENI. The CDR3 runs 13 residues. CDR3 amino acids: CASSRDTTYEQYF.

The chain uses TRBV5-1 and TRBJ2-3; TCRdb proposes TRBD1, but this gene call is untestable without DNA. This CDR3 spans 18 amino acids. Germline loops: CDR1 SGHRS, CDR2 YFSETQ. Here the CDR3 reads CASSLDPGQGKGTDTQYF. The full variable domain, in which reference TRBV5-1 and TRBJ2-3 provide the parts outside the CDR3, is KAGVTQTPRYLIKTRGQQVTLSCSPISGHRSVSWYQQTPGQGLQFLFEYFSETQRNKGNFPGRFSGRQFSNSRSEMNVSTLELGDSALYLCASSLDPGQGKGTDTQYFGPGTRLTVL.